This section outlines one T cell receptor beta chain sequence together with its context. Its target antigen remains unknown. No qualities accompany the bases; no much larger clone lies one base away. These data are taken from a study of blood T cell repertoires in COVID-19 (dated by TCRdb to 2019 to 2021). In terms of the full investigation: Collaborator samples came from the United States, Italy and Spain and covered acute and convalescent phases of COVID-19. A freely available public database, intended as a resource for researchers studying the immune response to SARS-CoV-2, is where the repertoires were released. HLA class I and class II types, where available, came from metadata supplied by the sample provider rather than from assay-based typing. A de-identified subject ID, COVID-19 status, age in years and sex were almost always included in the sample metadata. The samples were drawn from two sources: the first 160 participants of the ongoing ImmuneRACE study, and 1,254 subjects contributed by 6 global collaborators. The prospective study material was composed of cDNA or gDNA derived from T cells, B-cell-depleted T cells, or PBMCs. Subjects who had been exposed to COVID-19, were actively infected with it, or had recovered from it provided the deeply sampled blood TCRbeta repertoires that made up the dataset. Broad study findings and their caveats: The amount of clinical and demographic metadata varied by source and participant and was provided uncurated.

Collaborating institutions collected whole blood in K2EDTA tubes following their own protocols. Collaborator samples were shipped for TCRbeta analysis as frozen whole blood, isolated PBMCs, or DNA extracted from either sample type. TCRbeta CDR3 regions were amplified from genomic DNA using the immunoSEQ Assay, a bias-controlled multiplex PCR. In the original analysis: Nucleated cell counts per sample were estimated from amplification of reference gene primers within the assay. To quantify the absolute abundance of each unique TCRbeta CDR3 rearrangement, sequence reads were collapsed and filtered. Productive Simpson clonality was computed per sample as the square root of Simpson's diversity index over productive rearrangements. This immuneACCESS table, as held by TCRdb, lists in-frame sequences with V and J called but not all clones. Of the missing ones, under half trace to an unresolved V gene in checked studies; the others have no known cause. V and J calls plus clone size are reproduced from that table; the DNA served to infer D and trimming. For this sample there are tens of thousands of clones; 80% to 90% appear just once. The ten largest clonotypes hold 9% to 15% of the sample.

The sequence was collected from a human donor in a cohort sampled during active COVID-19. The sequenced material came from peripheral blood.

The sequenced DNA: TGTGCCACCAGCAGAGATCGTACAGGTTACAATCAGCCCCAGCATTTT. Its product reads: CATSRDRTGYNQPQHF. This sequence uses TRBV15 and TRBJ1-5; TRBD1 is a weak D gene call, 5 bases matching. Reading the germline V gene (reference sequence) gives CDR1 LNHNV and CDR2 YYDKDF. Trimming at the junction amounts to 0 bases on V and 3 bases on J, and the germline ends lie 12 bases apart. The CDR3 contains 16 residues, cysteine and phenylalanine counted. Only the CDR3 region is kept as DNA, spanning 48 bases read in frame from base 1.